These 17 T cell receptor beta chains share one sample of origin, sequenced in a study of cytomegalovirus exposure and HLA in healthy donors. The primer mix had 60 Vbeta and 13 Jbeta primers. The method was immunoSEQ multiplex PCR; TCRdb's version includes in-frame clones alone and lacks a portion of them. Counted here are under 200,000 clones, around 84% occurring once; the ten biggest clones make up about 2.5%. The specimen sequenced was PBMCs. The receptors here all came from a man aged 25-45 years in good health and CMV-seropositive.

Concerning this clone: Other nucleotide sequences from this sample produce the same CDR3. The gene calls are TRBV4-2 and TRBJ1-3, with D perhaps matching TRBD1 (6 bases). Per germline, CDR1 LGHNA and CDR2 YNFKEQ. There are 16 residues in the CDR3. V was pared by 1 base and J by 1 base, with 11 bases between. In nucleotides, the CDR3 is TGTGCCAGCAGCCAAGTGTGGGACACATCTGGAAACACCATATATTTT. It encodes CASSQVWDTSGNTIYF.

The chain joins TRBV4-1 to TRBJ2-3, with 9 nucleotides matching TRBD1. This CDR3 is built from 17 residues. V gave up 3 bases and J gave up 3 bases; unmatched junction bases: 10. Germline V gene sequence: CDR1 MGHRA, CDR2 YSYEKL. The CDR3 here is CASSHIKGTGRTDTQYF. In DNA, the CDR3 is TGCGCCAGCAGCCACATAAAAGGGACAGGGAGAACAGATACGCAGTATTTT.

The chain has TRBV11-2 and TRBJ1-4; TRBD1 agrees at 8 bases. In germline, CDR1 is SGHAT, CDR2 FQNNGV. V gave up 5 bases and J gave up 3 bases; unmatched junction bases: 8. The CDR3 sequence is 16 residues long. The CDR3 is CASSLQGVGANEKLFF. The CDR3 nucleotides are TGTGCCAGCAGCCTACAGGGGGTTGGGGCTAATGAAAAACTGTTTTTT.

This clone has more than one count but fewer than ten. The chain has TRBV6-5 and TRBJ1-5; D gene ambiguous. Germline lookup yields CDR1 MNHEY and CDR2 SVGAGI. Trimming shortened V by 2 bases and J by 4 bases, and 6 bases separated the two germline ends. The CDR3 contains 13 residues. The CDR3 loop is CASSYRENQPQHF. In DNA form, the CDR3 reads TGTGCCAGCAGTTACAGGGAGAATCAGCCCCAGCATTTT.

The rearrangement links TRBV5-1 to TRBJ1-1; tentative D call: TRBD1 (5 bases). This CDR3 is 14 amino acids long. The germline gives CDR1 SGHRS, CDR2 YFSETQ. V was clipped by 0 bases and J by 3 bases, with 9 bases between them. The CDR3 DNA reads TGCGCCAGCAGCTTGGGGGGGGGATACACTGAAGCTTTCTTT. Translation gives CASSLGGGYTEAFF.

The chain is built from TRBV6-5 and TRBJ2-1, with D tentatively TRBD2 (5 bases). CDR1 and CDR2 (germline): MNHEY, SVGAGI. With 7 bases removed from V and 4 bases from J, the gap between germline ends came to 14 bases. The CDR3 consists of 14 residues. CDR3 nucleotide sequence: TGTGCCAGCATCGCCCTACTAGTTTACAATGAGCAGTTCTTC. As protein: CASIALLVYNEQFF.

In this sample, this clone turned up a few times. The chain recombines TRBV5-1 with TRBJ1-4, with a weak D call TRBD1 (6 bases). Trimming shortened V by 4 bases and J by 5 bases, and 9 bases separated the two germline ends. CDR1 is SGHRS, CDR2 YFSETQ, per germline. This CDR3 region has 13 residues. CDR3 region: CASSVTGNEKLFF. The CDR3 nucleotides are TGCGCCAGCAGCGTAACAGGGAATGAAAAACTGTTTTTT.

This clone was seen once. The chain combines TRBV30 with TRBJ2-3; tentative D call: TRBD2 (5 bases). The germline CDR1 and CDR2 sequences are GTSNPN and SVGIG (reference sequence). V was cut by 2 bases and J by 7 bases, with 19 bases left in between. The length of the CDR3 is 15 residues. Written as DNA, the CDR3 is TGTGCCTGGAGTCCCTCTAGCCGCTTCGGGAATACGCAGTATTTT. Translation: CAWSPSSRFGNTQYF.

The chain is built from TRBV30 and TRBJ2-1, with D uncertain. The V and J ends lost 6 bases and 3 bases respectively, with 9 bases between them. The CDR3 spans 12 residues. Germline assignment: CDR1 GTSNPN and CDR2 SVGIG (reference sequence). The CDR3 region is CACRRNYNEQFF. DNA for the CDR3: TGTGCCTGCAGGCGAAACTACAATGAGCAGTTCTTC.

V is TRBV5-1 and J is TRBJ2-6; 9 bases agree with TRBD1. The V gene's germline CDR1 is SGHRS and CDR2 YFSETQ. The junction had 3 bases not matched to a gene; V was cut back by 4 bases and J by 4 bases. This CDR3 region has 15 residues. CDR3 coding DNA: TGCGCCAGCAGCCCACAGGGGGCCGGGGCCAACGTCCTGACTTTC. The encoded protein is CASSPQGAGANVLTF. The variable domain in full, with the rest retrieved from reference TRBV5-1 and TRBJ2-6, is KAGVTQTPRYLIKTRGQQVTLSCSPISGHRSVSWYQQTPGQGLQFLFEYFSETQRNKGNFPGRFSGRQFSNSRSEMNVSTLELGDSALYLCASSPQGAGANVLTFGAGSRLTVL.

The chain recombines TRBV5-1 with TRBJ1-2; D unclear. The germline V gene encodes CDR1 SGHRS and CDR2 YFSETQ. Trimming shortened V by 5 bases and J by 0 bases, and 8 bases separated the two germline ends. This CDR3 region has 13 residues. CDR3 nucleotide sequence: TGCGCCAGCAGTCTCGTTCCTAACTATGGCTACACCTTC. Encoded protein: CASSLVPNYGYTF.

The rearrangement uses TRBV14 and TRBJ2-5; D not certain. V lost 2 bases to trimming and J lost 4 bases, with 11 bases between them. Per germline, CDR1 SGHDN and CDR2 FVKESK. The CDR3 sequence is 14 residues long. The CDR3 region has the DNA TGTGCCAGCAGCCAACAAGTTAGAATAGAGACCCAGTACTTC. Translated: CASSQQVRIETQYF.

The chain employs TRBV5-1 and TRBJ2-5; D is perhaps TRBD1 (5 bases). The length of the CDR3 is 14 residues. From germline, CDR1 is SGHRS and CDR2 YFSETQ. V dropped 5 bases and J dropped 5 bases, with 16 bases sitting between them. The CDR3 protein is CASRITQGSETQYF. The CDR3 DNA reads TGCGCCAGCAGGATTACTCAGGGTAGTGAGACCCAGTACTTC.

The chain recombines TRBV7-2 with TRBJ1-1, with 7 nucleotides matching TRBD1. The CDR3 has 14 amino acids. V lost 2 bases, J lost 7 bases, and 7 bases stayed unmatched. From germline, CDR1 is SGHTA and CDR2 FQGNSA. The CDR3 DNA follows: TGTGCCAGCAGCTTAAGGGGGGCAGGGGGTGAAGCTTTCTTT. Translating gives CASSLRGAGGEAFF.

The CDR3: CASSQDAGGKGYGYTF. The DNA of the CDR3 is TGTGCCAGCAGCCAAGATGCAGGGGGCAAGGGCTATGGCTACACCTTC. The genes are TRBV4-2 and TRBJ1-2, with 8 bases aligning to TRBD1. With V trimmed by 0 bases and J by 4 bases, 7 bases remained unmatched. The CDR3 spans 16 residues. Germline V gives CDR1 LGHNA, CDR2 YNFKEQ.

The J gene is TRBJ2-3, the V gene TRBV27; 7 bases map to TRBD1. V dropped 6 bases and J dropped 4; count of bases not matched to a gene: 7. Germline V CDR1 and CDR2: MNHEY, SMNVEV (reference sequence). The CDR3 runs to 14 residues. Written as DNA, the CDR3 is TGTGCCAGCAGCCGTCCTGACAGGGCAGATACGCAGTATTTT. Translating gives CASSRPDRADTQYF.

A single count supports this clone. In DNA, the CDR3 is TGTGCCAGCAGTCGGTACAATGAGCAGTTCTTC. This codes for CASSRYNEQFF. The genes are TRBV27 and TRBJ2-1; no clear D gene. Between the trimmed V and J ends, which lost 5 bases and 4 bases, there was a span of 3 bases. The CDR3 has 11 amino acids. Germline V lookup: CDR1 MNHEY, CDR2 SMNVEV (reference sequence).